The source of this T cell receptor (beta chain) is a study of cytotoxic CD8 clonotypes in ibrutinib-treated CLL. General study findings and limits: Baseline values of clonality outstripped age-matched healthy donors and followed circulating CD8+ T-cell counts.

Measured with immunoSEQ multiplex PCR; TCRdb has only the in-frame clones, and not every one. This table has around 16,000 clones, 68% appearing once. Regarding this clone: No antigen is known for it.

CDR3 length equals 15 residues. The germline gives CDR1 MGHRA, CDR2 YSYEKL. Losses at the gene ends were 4 bases for V and 1 base for J; bases not matched to a gene: 5. The genes are TRBV4-1 and TRBJ2-7; 9 bases fit TRBD1. The TCR was taken from a human donor with chronic lymphocytic leukemia. The sequencing used PBMCs, collected before ibrutinib treatment. The CDR3 region has the DNA TGCGCCAGCAGCCCATTGACAGGGGGGTCCTACGAGCAGTACTTC. It codes for CASSPLTGGSYEQYF.